Listed here is a single T cell receptor (beta chain). Mismatch with germline at one junction end may stem from a read error. This sample is drawn from a study of blood T cell repertoires in COVID-19. Background on the study: COVID-19 samples collected from the United States, Italy and Spain covered acute and convalescent phases. Sample material is recorded as cDNA or gDNA derived from T cells, B-cell-depleted T cells, or PBMCs.

CDR3 length: 12 amino acids. CDR1 and CDR2 from the germline V gene are GTSNPN and SVGIG (reference sequence). In the source study's methods: Amplification of reference gene primers was used by the study to estimate nucleated cell counts. Assay used: immunoSEQ multiplex PCR; TCRdb lists only in-frame clones, some missing. The V and J calls and the clone size are those of that table, but D and trimming were determined from the DNA. The table records about 310,000 clones, roughly nine tenths of them present only once. During active infection, Seattle patients enrolled and were then monitored through disease.

V is TRBV30 and J is TRBJ2-7; D may be TRBD2 (6 bases). Input material: peripheral blood. This TCR derives from a woman aged 25 to 39 with COVID-19, enrolled during active disease. CDR3 residues: CAWSAGTADGNF. The CDR3, as DNA: TGTGCCTGGAGTGCAGGGACTGCGGATGGGAACTTC.